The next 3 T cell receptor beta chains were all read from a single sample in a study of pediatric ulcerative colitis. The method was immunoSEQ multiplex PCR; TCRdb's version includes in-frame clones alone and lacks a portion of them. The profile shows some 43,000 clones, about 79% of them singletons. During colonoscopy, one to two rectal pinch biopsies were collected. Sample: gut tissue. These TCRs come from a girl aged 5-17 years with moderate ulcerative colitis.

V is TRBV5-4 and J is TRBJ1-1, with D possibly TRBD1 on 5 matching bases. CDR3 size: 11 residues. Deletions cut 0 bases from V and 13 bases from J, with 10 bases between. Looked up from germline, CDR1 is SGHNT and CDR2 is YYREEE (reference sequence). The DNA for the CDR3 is TGTGCCAGCAGCTTGGAACAGGTTGTTTTCTTT. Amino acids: CASSLEQVVFF.

The CDR3 sequence is CASSPGTPVRHEQYF. CDR3 nucleotides: TGTGCCAGCAGCCCCGGGACTCCGGTACGGCACGAGCAGTACTTC. This rearrangement joins TRBV5-4 to TRBJ2-7; D perhaps matches TRBD2 (6 bases). This CDR3 is 15 amino acids long. Germline assignment: CDR1 SGHNT and CDR2 YYREEE (reference sequence). The V end lost 4 bases, the J end lost 5 bases, and 19 bases lay between the germline ends. Variable domain in full (rest from reference TRBV5-4 and TRBJ2-7): ETGVTQSPTHLIKTRGQQVTLRCSSQSGHNTVSWYQQALGQGPQFIFQYYREEENGRGNFPPRFSGLQFPNYSSELNVNALELDDSALYLCASSPGTPVRHEQYFGPGTRLTVT.

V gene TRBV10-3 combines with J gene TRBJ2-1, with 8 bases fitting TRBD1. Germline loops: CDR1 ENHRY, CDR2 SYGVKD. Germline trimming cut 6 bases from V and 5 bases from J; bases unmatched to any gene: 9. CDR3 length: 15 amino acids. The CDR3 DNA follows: TGTGCCATCAGGAAGGACAGGGTAGTTAACAATGAGCAGTTCTTC. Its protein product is CAIRKDRVVNNEQFF.